This T cell receptor (beta chain) is drawn from a study of blood T cell repertoires in COVID-19. Seattle patient enrollment occurred during active infection, with longitudinal follow-up thereafter. The CDR3 length is 16 residues. The germline CDR1 and CDR2 sequences are LGHDT and YNNKEL (reference sequence). V was pared by 1 base and J by 7 bases, with 4 bases of the junction left unmatched. Assay used: immunoSEQ multiplex PCR; TCRdb lists only in-frame clones, some missing. The table records around 190,000 clones, 75% to 85% of them present only once. This chain uses TRBV3-1 (or the pseudogene TRBV3-2) with TRBJ2-1; 13 bases fit TRBD2. This receptor was obtained from a woman aged 35 to 49 with COVID-19, enrolled during active disease. Sequencing was performed on peripheral blood. DNA of the CDR3: TGTGCCAGCAGCCAAGGGACTAGCGGGAGCTTAAATGAGCAGTTCTTC. Its translation is CASSQGTSGSLNEQFF.